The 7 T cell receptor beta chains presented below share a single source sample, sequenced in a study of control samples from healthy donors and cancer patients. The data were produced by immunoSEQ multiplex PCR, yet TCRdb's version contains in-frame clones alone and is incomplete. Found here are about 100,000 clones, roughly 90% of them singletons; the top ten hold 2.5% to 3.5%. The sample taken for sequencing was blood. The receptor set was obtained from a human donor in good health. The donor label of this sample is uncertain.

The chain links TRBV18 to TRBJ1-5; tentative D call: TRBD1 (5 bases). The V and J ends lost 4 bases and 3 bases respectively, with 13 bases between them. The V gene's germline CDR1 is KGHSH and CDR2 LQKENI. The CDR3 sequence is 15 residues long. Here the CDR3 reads CASSQGRQYNQPQHF. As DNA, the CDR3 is TGTGCCAGCTCACAGGGGAGACAGTACAATCAGCCCCAGCATTTT.

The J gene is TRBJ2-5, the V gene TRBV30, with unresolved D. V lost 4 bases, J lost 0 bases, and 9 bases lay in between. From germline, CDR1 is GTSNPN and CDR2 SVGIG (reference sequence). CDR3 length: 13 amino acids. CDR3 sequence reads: CAWIQEHQETQYF. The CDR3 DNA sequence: TGTGCCTGGATTCAGGAACACCAAGAGACCCAGTACTTC.

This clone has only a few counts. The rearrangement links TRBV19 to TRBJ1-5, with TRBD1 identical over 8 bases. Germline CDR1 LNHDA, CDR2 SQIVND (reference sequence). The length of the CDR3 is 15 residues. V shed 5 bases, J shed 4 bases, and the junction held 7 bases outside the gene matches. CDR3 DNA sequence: TGTGCCAGTAGTGACAGGACAGGGTCAAATCAGCCCCAGCATTTT. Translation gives CASSDRTGSNQPQHF.

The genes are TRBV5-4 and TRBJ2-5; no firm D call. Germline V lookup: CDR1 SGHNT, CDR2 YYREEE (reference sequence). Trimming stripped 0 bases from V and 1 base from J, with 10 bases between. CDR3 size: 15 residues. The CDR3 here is CASSLDSAVQETQYF. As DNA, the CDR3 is TGTGCCAGCAGCTTGGATTCTGCGGTCCAAGAGACCCAGTACTTC.

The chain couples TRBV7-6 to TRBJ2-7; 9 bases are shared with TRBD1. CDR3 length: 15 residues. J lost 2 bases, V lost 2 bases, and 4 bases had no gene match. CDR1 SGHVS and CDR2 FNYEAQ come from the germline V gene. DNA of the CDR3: TGTGCCAGCAGCTTATCCGGGACAGGGACCTACGAGCAGTACTTC. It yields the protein CASSLSGTGTYEQYF. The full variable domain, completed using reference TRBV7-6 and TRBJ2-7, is GAGVSQSPRYKVTKRGQDVALRCDPISGHVSLYWYRQALGQGPEFLTYFNYEAQQDKSGLPNDRFSAERPEGSISTLTIQRTEQRDSAMYRCASSLSGTGTYEQYFGPGTRLTVT.

DNA of the CDR3: TGTGCCAGCAGTGGGGACAGGGGGGGTTCTAATGAAAAACTGTTTTTT. Residues: CASSGDRGGSNEKLFF. The chain is built from TRBV6-1 and TRBJ1-4, with 11 bases identical to TRBD1. V dropped 4 bases and J dropped 3; count of bases not matched to a gene: 4. The CDR3 consists of 16 residues. Germline V gene sequence: CDR1 MNHNS, CDR2 SASEGT.

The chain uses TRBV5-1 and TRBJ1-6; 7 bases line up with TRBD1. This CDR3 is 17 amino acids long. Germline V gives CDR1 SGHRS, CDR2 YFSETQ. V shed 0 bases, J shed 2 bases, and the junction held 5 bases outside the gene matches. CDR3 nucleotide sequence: TGCGCCAGCAGCTTGGGAGGGGGCGACGCCTATAATTCACCCCTCCACTTT. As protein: CASSLGGGDAYNSPLHF.